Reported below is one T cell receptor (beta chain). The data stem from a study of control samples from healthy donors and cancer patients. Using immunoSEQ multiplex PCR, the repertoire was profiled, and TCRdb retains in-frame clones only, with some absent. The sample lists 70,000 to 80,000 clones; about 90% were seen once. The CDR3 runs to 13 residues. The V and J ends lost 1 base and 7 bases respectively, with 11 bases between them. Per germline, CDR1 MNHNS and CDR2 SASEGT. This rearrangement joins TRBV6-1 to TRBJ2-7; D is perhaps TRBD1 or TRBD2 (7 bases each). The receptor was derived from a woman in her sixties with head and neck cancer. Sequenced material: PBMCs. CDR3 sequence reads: CASSEVRGGEQYF. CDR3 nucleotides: TGTGCCAGCAGTGAAGTCAGGGGGGGAGAGCAGTACTTC.